This TCR beta chain was captured in a study of PD-L1 blockade in urothelial cancer. At the level of the study: Males with bladder-origin urothelial cancer constituted about 90% of the 29 patients. Per blood sample, T cells had a median of around 150,000. Timepoints chosen for blood analysis were 3 weeks (second dose) and 6 weeks after treatment start.

There are 14 residues in the CDR3. The V and J ends lost 2 bases and 3 bases, in that order; junction bases with no gene match: 3. Germline V gene lookup returns CDR1 SGHKS and CDR2 YYEKEE (reference sequence). Each PCR had synthetic TCR analog templates added to it as a spike-in. Only in-frame clones appear in the TCRdb table, and some are missing; sequencing was by immunoSEQ multiplex PCR. The data contain 35,000 to 50,000 clones, 83% of them seen just once; the ten biggest clones take up about 16%. Indicated time point: peripheral blood 6 weeks after treatment start. V and J are TRBV5-5 and TRBJ1-1; 8 positions match TRBD1. The source material was PBMCs, sampled around atezolizumab (anti-PD-L1) treatment. This TCR came from a man aged 55 to 70 with urothelial cancer. This chain's CDR3 is CASSFRGLDTEAFF. In nucleotides, the CDR3 is TGTGCCAGCAGCTTCAGGGGGCTAGACACTGAAGCTTTCTTT.